The 28 T cell receptor beta chains below all came from one sample that was sequenced in a study of shared clonotypes between healthy human individuals. TCRdb's table, derived via immunoSEQ multiplex PCR, lists solely in-frame clones and lacks some. The sample contains some 1,100,000 clones, 75% to 85% of which appear only once. The material sequenced was memory CD4+ T cells from PBMCs. Regarding subset: CD45RA-negative fraction. The origin of the receptors is a man between 18 and 29 years old in good health. Some clones in this sample may be carry-over from other donors' samples.

The J gene is TRBJ2-7, the V gene TRBV7-2; the match to TRBD2 covers 7 bases. Germline-derived CDR1 and CDR2 are SGHTA and FQGNSA. The CDR3 has 16 amino acids. V trimming: 4 bases; J trimming: 2 bases; junction bases outside the gene matches: 11. Written as DNA, the CDR3 is TGTGCCAGCAGCTCTATGGGAACTAGCGTCACCTACGAGCAGTACTTC. Translating it yields CASSSMGTSVTYEQYF.

Details on this clone: The junction departs from germline at one end; a sequencing error may be responsible. This chain joins TRBV4-1 and TRBJ1-3; no definite D call. The CDR3 is made up of 15 amino acids. CDR1 MGHRA and CDR2 YSYEKL come from the germline V gene. For the CDR3, the DNA is TGCGCCAGCAGCCAAACAGAGTTCTCTGGAAGCACCATATATTTT. This gives the protein CASSQTEFSGSTIYF.

This chain uses TRBV7-3 with TRBJ2-6, with 8 positions matching TRBD2. Germline trimming cut 5 bases from V and 1 base from J; bases unmatched to any gene: 13. The germline V gene encodes CDR1 SGHTA and CDR2 FQGTGA. This CDR3 is built from 19 residues. Here the CDR3 reads CASSEHSGNYRSGANVLTF. The CDR3 DNA reads TGTGCCAGCAGCGAACATAGCGGGAACTATAGATCTGGGGCCAACGTCCTGACTTTC.

This sequence joins TRBV27 and TRBJ2-3, with TRBD1 identical over 8 bases. There are 14 residues in the CDR3. Per the germline V gene, CDR1 is MNHEY and CDR2 is SMNVEV (reference sequence). V lost 6 bases, J lost 2 bases, and 4 bases stayed unmatched. CDR3 region: CASSWTGYTDTQYF. In nucleotides, the CDR3 is TGTGCCAGCAGCTGGACAGGGTACACAGATACGCAGTATTTT.

The chain combines TRBV19 with TRBJ2-3, with 12 bases lining up with TRBD2. The CDR3 runs to 15 residues. The germline V gene has CDR1 LNHDA and CDR2 SQIVND (reference sequence). The V gene end was trimmed by 5 bases and the J gene end by 5 bases; junction bases not matched to a gene: 5. The CDR3 DNA sequence: TGTGCCAGTAGTGTACTAGCGGGAGGCGGAGATACGCAGTATTTT. Translating it yields CASSVLAGGGDTQYF.

This chain uses TRBV6-1 with TRBJ1-5; D remains unclear. This CDR3 is 14 amino acids long. The germline V gene has CDR1 MNHNS and CDR2 SASEGT. The germline V and J ends were trimmed by 1 base and 2 bases, with 6 bases remaining between them. The DNA for the CDR3 is TGTGCCAGCAGTGAAGATGCCGGCAATCAGCCCCAGCATTTT. It encodes CASSEDAGNQPQHF.

A note on this clone: A read error likely explains this, since a far larger clone differs by one base. J is TRBJ1-1 and V is TRBV27; 9 bases are a match to TRBD1. Trimming cost V 0 bases and J 5 bases; bases outside gene matches: 4. CDR3 length equals 15 residues. Germline V CDR1 and CDR2: MNHEY, SMNVEV (reference sequence). CDR3 sequence reads: CASSLSGDRETEAFF. The DNA of the CDR3 is TGTGCCAGCAGTTTATCTGGGGACAGGGAGACTGAAGCTTTCTTT.

This clone was observed a single time. The chain recombines TRBV10-1 with TRBJ2-3, with 7 positions matching TRBD2. CDR3 length: 15 residues. Germline lookup yields CDR1 WNHNN and CDR2 SYGVQD (reference sequence). The J segment lost 3 bases and the V segment lost 0 bases, leaving 3 bases of the junction unmatched. CDR3 sequence (DNA): TGCGCCAGCAGTGAGTCCGCAGCGGGGACAGATACGCAGTATTTT. The encoded protein is CASSESAAGTDTQYF.

The rearrangement joins TRBV30 to TRBJ2-3; D not resolved. The CDR3 is 11 residues long. Germline CDR1 is GTSNPN and CDR2 is SVGIG (reference sequence). V was cut by 2 bases and J by 2 bases, with 2 bases left in between. The CDR3 region has the DNA TGTGCCTGGAGTCACACAGATACGCAGTATTTT. Translated: CAWSHTDTQYF. The variable domain in full, with the rest retrieved from reference TRBV30 and TRBJ2-3, is SQTIHQWPATLVQPVGSPLSLECTVEGTSNPNLYWYRQAAGRGLQLLFYSVGIGQISSEVPQNLSASRPQDRQFILSSKKLLLSDSGFYLCAWSHTDTQYFGPGTRLTVL.

The chain is built from TRBV14 and TRBJ2-1; maybe TRBD1 (6 bases). Per germline, CDR1 SGHDN and CDR2 FVKESK. V lost 4 bases, J lost 11 bases, and 21 bases lay in between. There are 15 residues in the CDR3. CDR3 bases: TGTGCCAGCAGCCCAGTTGTGGTTAGTAGGGACAAGCAGTTCTTC. Amino acids: CASSPVVVSRDKQFF.

Worth noting for this clone: This specimen includes other DNA sequences encoding the same CDR3. V gene TRBV7-2 combines with J gene TRBJ2-3; 8 bases align to TRBD2. V was clipped by 3 bases and J by 3 bases; unmatched bases: 8. Per the germline V gene, CDR1 is SGHTA and CDR2 is FQGNSA. This CDR3 region has 16 residues. CDR3 DNA sequence: TGTGCCAGCAGCTTTCTGGCGGGAGGTAGGACAGATACGCAGTATTTT. This encodes CASSFLAGGRTDTQYF.

V gene TRBV5-1 combines with J gene TRBJ2-7, with D perhaps TRBD2 (5 bases). Trimming removed 4 bases at V and 4 bases at J, with 9 bases between. Per germline, CDR1 SGHRS and CDR2 YFSETQ. CDR3 length: 12 amino acids. The CDR3, as DNA: TGCGCCAGCAGCCGAAGCGGTTACGAGCAGTACTTC. Translated, it gives CASSRSGYEQYF.

A remark on this clone: The sample holds other DNA sequences that translate to the same CDR3. The rearrangement uses TRBV5-1 and TRBJ2-3; no firm D call. CDR1 is SGHRS, CDR2 YFSETQ, per germline. The CDR3 has 13 residues. The V end was cut by 2 bases, the J end by 2 bases, with 6 bases between. CDR3 in amino acids: CASSLGNTDTQYF. The CDR3 DNA sequence: TGCGCCAGCAGCTTAGGAAACACAGATACGCAGTATTTT.

A word on this clone: Different DNA sequences within this sample yield the same CDR3. This chain joins TRBV5-4 and TRBJ2-7, with TRBD2 as a possible D gene (6 bases). CDR3 length: 15 residues. Germline CDR1 reads SGHNT; CDR2 reads YYREEE (reference sequence). Trimming stripped 0 bases from V and 0 bases from J, with 10 bases between. CDR3 DNA: TGTGCCAGCAGCTTGGCGGGGGAGAGCTCCTACGAGCAGTACTTC. Amino acid sequence: CASSLAGESSYEQYF.

The V gene is TRBV5-1, the J gene TRBJ2-7; the match to TRBD1 covers 10 bases. Germline trimming cut 4 bases from V and 4 bases from J; bases unmatched to any gene: 5. Germline CDR1 SGHRS, CDR2 YFSETQ. The CDR3 is 14 amino acids. CDR3 nucleotide sequence: TGCGCCAGCAGCGACCGGGACAGGGGTTACGAGCAGTACTTC. Its translation is CASSDRDRGYEQYF.

V usage is TRBV7-9 and J usage is TRBJ2-5, with a tentative D call TRBD1 (5 bases). With 5 bases removed from V and 1 base from J, the gap between germline ends came to 11 bases. This CDR3 contains 14 residues. Germline-derived CDR1 and CDR2 are SEHNR and FQNEAQ (reference sequence). CDR3 in DNA: TGTGCCAGCAGCACCCAGACAGTCCAAGAGACCCAGTACTTC. It yields the protein CASSTQTVQETQYF.

This clone was detected a few times. The chain carries TRBV30 and TRBJ1-5; 7 bases agree with TRBD1. This CDR3 spans 16 amino acids. V dropped 0 bases and J dropped 1; count of bases not matched to a gene: 6. Germline CDR1 GTSNPN, CDR2 SVGIG (reference sequence). The CDR3 bases are TGTGCCTGGAGTGTACGACAGGGAGTCAGCAATCAGCCCCAGCATTTT. Its protein is CAWSVRQGVSNQPQHF.

The sample holds a few counts of this clone. The chain is built from TRBV6-5 and TRBJ1-2; 9 bases fit TRBD1. The V gene end was trimmed by 6 bases and the J gene end by 5 bases; junction bases not matched to a gene: 10. Germline lookup yields CDR1 MNHEY and CDR2 SVGAGI. The CDR3 has 15 residues. This CDR3 is CASRRGTGTSYGYTF. As DNA, the CDR3 is TGTGCCAGCAGACGGGGGACAGGGACCTCTTATGGCTACACCTTC.

The CDR3, as DNA: TGCGCCAGCAGTTACGAGGGGGCTACGGTCTACACCTTC. This gives the protein CASSYEGATVYTF. The chain has TRBV5-1 and TRBJ1-2; 7 bases match TRBD1. Losses at the gene ends were 5 bases for V and 10 bases for J; bases not matched to a gene: 11. The CDR3 spans 13 residues. Germline CDR1 is SGHRS and CDR2 is YFSETQ. Filled out from reference TRBV5-1 and TRBJ1-2, the complete variable domain reads KAGVTQTPRYLIKTRGQQVTLSCSPISGHRSVSWYQQTPGQGLQFLFEYFSETQRNKGNFPGRFSGRQFSNSRSEMNVSTLELGDSALYLCASSYEGATVYTFGSGTRLTVV.

The CDR3 sequence is CASSLLRAGNTEAFF. The CDR3 region has the DNA TGTGCCAGCAGCTTACTACGCGCAGGGAACACTGAAGCTTTCTTT. The chain has TRBV7-2 and TRBJ1-1; no reliable D call. Germline V gene data show CDR1 as SGHTA and CDR2 as FQGNSA. V dropped 2 bases and J dropped 1 base, with 11 bases sitting between them. The CDR3 runs to 15 residues.

The chain joins TRBV20-1 to TRBJ2-7; possibly TRBD1 for D (5 bases). Germline V gene data show CDR1 as DFQATT and CDR2 as SNEGSKA (reference sequence). V shed 5 bases and J shed 8 bases, with 13 bases lying between them. The CDR3 totals 11 residues. CDR3 protein: CSAPTGEKQYF. DNA of the CDR3: TGCAGTGCTCCCACAGGTGAGAAGCAGTACTTC.

This clone showed up just a few times. J is TRBJ2-3 and V is TRBV5-5, with 10 bases that match TRBD1. The CDR3 spans 16 residues. V was clipped by 4 bases and J by 5 bases; unmatched bases: 10. Germline-derived CDR1 and CDR2 are SGHKS and YYEKEE (reference sequence). CDR3 sequence: CASSATGQGRGDTQYF. The CDR3 DNA reads TGTGCCAGCAGCGCAACGGGACAGGGGAGGGGAGATACGCAGTATTTT.

This clone was detected only a few times. The rearrangement uses TRBV2 and TRBJ1-5; TRBD1 might be the D (6 bases). Germline V gene sequence: CDR1 SNHLY, CDR2 FYNNEI. This CDR3 comprises 12 residues. The ends were cut back, 4 bases at V and 7 bases at J, with 8 bases in the middle. Written as DNA, the CDR3 is TGTGCCAGCAGTGGACAGGAACAGCCCCAGCATTTT. Amino acid sequence: CASSGQEQPQHF. The entire variable domain, with the rest obtained from reference TRBV2 and TRBJ1-5, is as follows: EPEVTQTPSHQVTQMGQEVILRCVPISNHLYFYWYRQILGQKVEFLVSFYNNEISEKSEIFDDQFSVERPDGSNFTLKIRSTKLEDSAMYFCASSGQEQPQHFGDGTRLSIL.

This clone showed up just a few times. V usage is TRBV19 and J usage is TRBJ1-5, with D maybe TRBD1 (5 bases). Trimming shortened V by 5 bases and J by 7 bases, and 12 bases separated the two germline ends. CDR1 LNHDA and CDR2 SQIVND come from the germline V gene (reference sequence). The CDR3 sequence is 13 residues long. CDR3 DNA sequence: TGTGCCAGTAGTGTCCAGGGTGGGCAGCCCCAGCATTTT. Translation: CASSVQGGQPQHF.

This chain uses TRBV7-9 with TRBJ1-1; unclear D gene. The length of the CDR3 is 13 residues. V dropped 2 bases and J dropped 5 bases, with 9 bases sitting between them. Germline lookup yields CDR1 SEHNR and CDR2 FQNEAQ (reference sequence). The CDR3 loop is CASSLRGRTEAFF. The CDR3 DNA reads TGTGCCAGCAGCTTACGGGGAAGGACTGAAGCTTTCTTT.

The V call is TRBV5-4, the J call TRBJ2-7, with no clear D. CDR1 and CDR2 from the germline V gene are SGHNT and YYREEE (reference sequence). This CDR3 is 13 amino acids long. Between the trimmed V and J ends, which lost 0 bases and 3 bases, there was a span of 7 bases. The CDR3 loop reads CASSLGGNYEQYF. For the CDR3, the DNA is TGTGCCAGCAGCTTGGGGGGAAACTACGAGCAGTACTTC.

This clone was seen only a few times. The chain is built from TRBV30 and TRBJ1-5, with a tentative D call TRBD1 (6 bases). The CDR3 has 14 residues. The V and J ends lost 3 bases and 1 base respectively, with 10 bases between them. Germline V gene sequence: CDR1 GTSNPN, CDR2 SVGIG (reference sequence). CDR3 amino acids: CAWSQGQSNQPQHF. Written as DNA, the CDR3 is TGTGCCTGGAGCCAGGGGCAGAGCAATCAGCCCCAGCATTTT.

The V gene is TRBV5-4, the J gene TRBJ1-6; TRBD1 might be the D (6 bases). This CDR3 has 14 residues. With 4 bases removed from V and 9 bases from J, the gap between germline ends came to 14 bases. In germline, CDR1 is SGHNT, CDR2 YYREEE (reference sequence). Here the CDR3 reads CASSQRQDGSPLHF. The CDR3 DNA reads as TGTGCCAGCAGCCAACGACAGGATGGTTCACCCCTCCACTTT.